These 26 T cell receptor beta chains were all obtained from the same sample, sequenced in a study of T cells expressing NK-cell markers. TCRdb re-called the 5' RACE reads; one entry per CDR3 protein, DNA not given. This table holds 150,000 to 200,000 distinct CDR3 sequences. Sequencing was done on a sample of blood T cells: a sorted CD56 or NKG2C T cell subset, CD4+ or CD8+ T cells, or bulk PBMC T cells (not recorded which). These receptors were obtained from a man aged 18-70 years in good health.

V is TRBV2 and J is TRBJ1-1; the D call of TRBD1 rests on TCRdb alone, since no DNA is present to check it. Germline CDR1 reads SNHLY; CDR2 reads FYNNEI. The CDR3 extends over 15 amino acids. CDR3 sequence reads: CASSLLQGRNTEAFF.

The V and J genes are TRBV5-4 and TRBJ1-6. This CDR3 has 14 residues. Germline CDR1 SGHNT, CDR2 YYREEE (reference sequence). The chain's CDR3 is CASSFSGSGSPLHF.

This chain uses TRBV7-3 with TRBJ2-1; the D call of TRBD1 rests on TCRdb alone, since no DNA is present to check it. The CDR3 length is 16 residues. Germline V gene data show CDR1 as SGHTA and CDR2 as FQGTGA. The CDR3 spells CASRPFPGEAYNEQFF.

V usage is TRBV4-1 and J usage is TRBJ1-1. There are 13 residues in the CDR3. From germline, CDR1 is MGHRA and CDR2 YSYEKL. CDR3 loop: CASSPTVGAEAFF.

This chain connects TRBV5-5 to TRBJ2-2; TCRdb's assignment of TRBD1 cannot be checked, as there is no DNA. This CDR3 region has 14 residues. Germline assignment: CDR1 SGHKS and CDR2 YYEKEE (reference sequence). CDR3 region: CASSLDPGYGELFF.

The chain combines TRBV9 with TRBJ1-2. Looked up from germline, CDR1 is SGDLS and CDR2 is YYNGEE. The length of the CDR3 is 16 residues. Here the CDR3 reads CASSPPSEMSHYGYTF.

This chain joins TRBV4-2 and TRBJ2-1; TCRdb selects TRBD1, and the lack of DNA leaves this call unchecked. CDR1 and CDR2 from the germline V gene are LGHNA and YNFKEQ. The CDR3 extends over 15 amino acids. The CDR3 region is CASSQVGETSGGQFF.

The chain has TRBV14 and TRBJ2-7; TCRdb's D gene call, TRBD2, goes unchecked for lack of DNA. This CDR3 spans 14 amino acids. CDR1 SGHDN and CDR2 FVKESK come from the germline V gene. The CDR3 reads CASSQIRGAGEQYF.

CDR3 region: CASSSRPAGANTGELFF. This rearrangement joins TRBV7-6 to TRBJ2-2; TCRdb names TRBD2, which stays unverified in the absence of DNA. The CDR3 runs to 17 residues. CDR1 and CDR2 (germline): SGHVS, FNYEAQ. The variable domain in full, completed from reference TRBV7-6 and TRBJ2-2, reads GAGVSQSPRYKVTKRGQDVALRCDPISGHVSLYWYRQALGQGPEFLTYFNYEAQQDKSGLPNDRFSAERPEGSISTLTIQRTEQRDSAMYRCASSSRPAGANTGELFFGEGSRLTVL.

CDR3 sequence reads: CASSQGQGVNTIYF. J is TRBJ1-3 and V is TRBV3-1; TCRdb proposes TRBD1, but this gene call is untestable without DNA. CDR3 length: 14 residues. Germline CDR1 reads LGHDT; CDR2 reads YNNKEL (reference sequence).

The chain carries TRBV7-9 and TRBJ2-7; TCRdb names TRBD1, which stays unverified in the absence of DNA. This CDR3 comprises 15 residues. Germline V gene lookup returns CDR1 SEHNR and CDR2 FQNEAQ (reference sequence). The chain's CDR3 is CASSSLGRMGYEQYF.

V and J are TRBV5-1 and TRBJ2-3; TCRdb gives TRBD2 as the D gene, but with no DNA this cannot be confirmed. Germline CDR1 reads SGHRS; CDR2 reads YFSETQ. CDR3 size: 16 residues. CDR3: CASGHPPQGEGYTQYF.

The gene calls are TRBV30 and TRBJ1-5. Per germline, CDR1 GTSNPN and CDR2 SVGIG (reference sequence). The CDR3 extends over 12 amino acids. The CDR3 reads CAWSGEDQPQHF.

V and J are TRBV7-8 and TRBJ1-1; TCRdb designates TRBD1, a call that cannot be tested without DNA. Germline CDR1 reads SGHVS; CDR2 reads FQNEAQ. The CDR3 is made up of 12 amino acids. The CDR3 loop is CASSLKGVEAFF.

The chain joins TRBV29-1 to TRBJ2-7; without DNA, the TCRdb call of TRBD1 cannot be checked. The germline V gene encodes CDR1 SQVTM and CDR2 ANQGSEA. The CDR3 extends over 15 amino acids. Here the CDR3 reads CSVEVPGQVFDEQYF.

The CDR3 sequence: CAGGQGGWGWEQYF. The V and J genes are TRBV6-1 and TRBJ2-7; TCRdb indicates TRBD1, and absent DNA this call remains unverified. Germline V gives CDR1 MNHNS, CDR2 SASEGT. The CDR3 runs 14 residues.

This chain connects TRBV6-1 to TRBJ2-1; the TCRdb call, TRBD2, lacks DNA for checking. CDR1 and CDR2 from the germline V gene are MNHNS and SASEGT. This CDR3 comprises 16 residues. The chain's CDR3 is CASSRLSGGPYNEQFF.

The chain links TRBV7-9 to TRBJ2-1; the TCRdb call, TRBD2, lacks DNA for checking. The CDR3 covers 17 residues. CDR1 is SEHNR, CDR2 FQNEAQ, per germline (reference sequence). The CDR3 here is CASSLATGLAVYNEQFF.

CDR3 in amino acids: CASRNTPTEETQYF. V gene TRBV28 combines with J gene TRBJ2-5. CDR1 is MDHEN and CDR2 is SYDVKM in the germline V gene. The CDR3 spans 14 residues.

The gene calls are TRBV7-2 and TRBJ2-1. Germline-derived CDR1 and CDR2 are SGHTA and FQGNSA. CDR3 length: 11 residues. The CDR3 spells CASSLPDEQFF.

The chain carries TRBV12-3 or TRBV12-4 and TRBJ2-7; TCRdb's D gene call, TRBD1, goes unchecked for lack of DNA. This CDR3 is built from 16 residues. The CDR3 reads CASSLLEGALIYEQYF.

CDR3 residues: CASSLGGWGNQPQHF. J is TRBJ1-5 and V is TRBV12-3 or TRBV12-4; TCRdb reports TRBD1, a call that lacks DNA to check it against. The CDR3 is 15 residues long.

The chain recombines TRBV6-5 with TRBJ2-4. This CDR3 has 11 residues. CDR1 is MNHEY and CDR2 is SVGAGI in the germline V gene. The CDR3 sequence: CASSYLNIQYF.

V gene TRBV7-9 combines with J gene TRBJ2-1; TCRdb reports TRBD2, a call that lacks DNA to check it against. The CDR3 has 14 residues. Germline CDR1 reads SEHNR; CDR2 reads FQNEAQ (reference sequence). CDR3: CASSMEVSYNEQFF.

The V call is TRBV6-1, the J call TRBJ1-4; the D gene TCRdb calls, TRBD1, cannot be checked with no DNA. CDR1 MNHNS and CDR2 SASEGT come from the germline V gene. This CDR3 contains 13 residues. CDR3 protein: CASRGVQFEKLFF.

The V call is TRBV19, the J call TRBJ2-7. The CDR3 length is 16 residues. Germline CDR1 reads LNHDA; CDR2 reads SQIVND (reference sequence). CDR3: CASSIDLSQGSYEQYF.